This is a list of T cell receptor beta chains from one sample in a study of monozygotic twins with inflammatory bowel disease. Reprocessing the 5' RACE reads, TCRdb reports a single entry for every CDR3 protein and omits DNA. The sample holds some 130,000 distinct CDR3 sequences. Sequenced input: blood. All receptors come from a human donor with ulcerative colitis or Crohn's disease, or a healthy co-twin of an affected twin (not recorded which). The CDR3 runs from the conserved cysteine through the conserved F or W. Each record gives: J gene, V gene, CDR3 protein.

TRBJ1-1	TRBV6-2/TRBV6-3	CASSPVWGNTEAFF
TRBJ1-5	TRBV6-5	CASSYARTDQPQHF
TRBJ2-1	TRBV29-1	CSVGPGFSYNEQFF
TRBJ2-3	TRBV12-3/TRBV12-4	CASRTGGVFADTQYF
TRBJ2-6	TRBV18	CASSPGQGASGANVLTF
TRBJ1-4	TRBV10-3	CAISESIRPNEKLFF
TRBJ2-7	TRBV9	CASSVADMEYEQYF
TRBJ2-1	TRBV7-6	CASSTQSGTINEQFF
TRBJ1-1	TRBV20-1	CSARVDRGNRWNTEAFF
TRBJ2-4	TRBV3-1	CASSPDYRGKVARAKNIQYF
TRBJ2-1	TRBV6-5	CASSYGSGGYYNEQFF
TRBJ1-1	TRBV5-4	CASSLGKVNTEAFF
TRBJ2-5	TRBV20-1	CSAREQGETQYF
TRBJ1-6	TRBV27	CASTRFGGGSYNSPLHF
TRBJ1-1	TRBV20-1	CSASPGGDTEAFF
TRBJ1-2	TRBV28	CASSPAGQSYGYTF
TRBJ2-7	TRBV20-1	CSARPPGLSPSRQYF
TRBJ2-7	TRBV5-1	CASSEGSGLAGEQYF
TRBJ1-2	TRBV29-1	CSVDSNVLGYTF
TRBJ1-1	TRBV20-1	CSAGRPGQNTEAFF
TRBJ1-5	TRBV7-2	CASSFQGGNQPQHF
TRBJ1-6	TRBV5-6	CASSWVGARSSPLHF
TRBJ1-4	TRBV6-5	CASSPYGEKLFF
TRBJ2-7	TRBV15	CATSRGGDLYEQYF
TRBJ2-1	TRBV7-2	CASSLALLRAYNEQFF
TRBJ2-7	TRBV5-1	CASAGLAMTYEQYF
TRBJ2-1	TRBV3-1	CASSQGRREFNEQFF
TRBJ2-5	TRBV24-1	CATSDLSGRIETQYF
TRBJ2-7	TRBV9	CASSYRTHPPYEQYF
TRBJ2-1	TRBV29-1	CSAAGAGAYNEQFF
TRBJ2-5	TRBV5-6	CASSLRKEEPQETQYF
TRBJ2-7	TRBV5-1	CASSLARGAYEQYF
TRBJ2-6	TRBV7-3	CASSLTNPGLAGGSGANVLTF
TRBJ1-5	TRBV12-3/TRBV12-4	CASSLVPLPDYSNQPQHF
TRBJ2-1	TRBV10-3	CAISGEAEYSYNEQFF
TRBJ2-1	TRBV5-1	CASSDQGYDEQFF
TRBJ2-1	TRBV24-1	CATSDTRGDSSYNEQFF
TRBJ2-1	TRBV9	CASTPGGFPPSHEQFF
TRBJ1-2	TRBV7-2	CASSSPFGQGADGYTF
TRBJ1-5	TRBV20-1	CSAPGTAGQPQHF
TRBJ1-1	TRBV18	CASSLRQGLTEAFF
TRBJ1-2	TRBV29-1	CSVERGGQSLNYGYTF
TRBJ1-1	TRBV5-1	CASSLVPNTEAFF
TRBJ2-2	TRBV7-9	CASTYPQGANTGELFF
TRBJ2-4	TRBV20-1	CSARVPDRAKNIQYF
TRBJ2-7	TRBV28	CASRAPGNEQYF
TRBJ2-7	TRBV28	CATSLRTSGSGYEQYF
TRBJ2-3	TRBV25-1	CASSENRLANTDTQYF
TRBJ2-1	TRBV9	CASTGTVNNEQFF
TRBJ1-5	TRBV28	CASSTGLGDQPQHF